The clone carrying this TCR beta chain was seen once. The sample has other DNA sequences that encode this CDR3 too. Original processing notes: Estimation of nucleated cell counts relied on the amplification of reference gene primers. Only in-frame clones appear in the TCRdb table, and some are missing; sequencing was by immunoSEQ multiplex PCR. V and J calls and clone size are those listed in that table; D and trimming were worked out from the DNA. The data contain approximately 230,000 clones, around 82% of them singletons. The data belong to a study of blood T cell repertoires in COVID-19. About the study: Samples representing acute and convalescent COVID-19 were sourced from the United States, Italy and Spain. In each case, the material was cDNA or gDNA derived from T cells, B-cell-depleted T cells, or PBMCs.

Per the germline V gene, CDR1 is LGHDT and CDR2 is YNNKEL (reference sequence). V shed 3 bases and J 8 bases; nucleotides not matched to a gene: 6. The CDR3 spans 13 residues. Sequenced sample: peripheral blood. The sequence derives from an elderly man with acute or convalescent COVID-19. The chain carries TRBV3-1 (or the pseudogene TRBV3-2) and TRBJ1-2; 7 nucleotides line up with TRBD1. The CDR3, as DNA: TGTGCCAGCAGCCAGGAGGGGGCGAGGGGCTACACCTTC. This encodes CASSQEGARGYTF.